The T cell receptor beta chain under discussion was sequenced for a study of radiotherapy plus CTLA-4 blockade in lung cancer. Study details: 15% to 20% of patients responded objectively, and around 31% achieved disease control.

About this clone: The antigen remains undetermined.

General observations from the study: With interferon-beta, early dynamics of blood T cell clones were reported to best predict response. Expansion of tumor-derived TCR clones was observed in blood after radiotherapy plus ipilimumab.

Patients had chemo-refractory metastatic non-small-cell lung cancer and received focal radiation plus CTLA-4 blockade that used ipilimumab. This CDR3 is built from 14 residues. V lost 8 bases and J 5 bases, leaving 15 bases between the germline ends. The germline gives CDR1 WNHNN, CDR2 SYGVQD (reference sequence). Measured with immunoSEQ multiplex PCR; TCRdb has only the in-frame clones, and not every one. The data show roughly 50,000 clones, with approximately 90% seen just once and about 7.2% held by the top ten. The source is a human donor with non-small cell lung cancer whose response to radiotherapy plus ipilimumab could not be evaluated. This chain joins TRBV10-1 and TRBJ2-2; D may be TRBD1 (6 bases). Material: peripheral blood, obtained from a patient treated with radiotherapy plus ipilimumab. CDR3 amino acids: CASSRNRATGELFF. The CDR3 DNA is TGCGCCAGCTCCCGCAACAGGGCAACCGGGGAGCTGTTTTTT.